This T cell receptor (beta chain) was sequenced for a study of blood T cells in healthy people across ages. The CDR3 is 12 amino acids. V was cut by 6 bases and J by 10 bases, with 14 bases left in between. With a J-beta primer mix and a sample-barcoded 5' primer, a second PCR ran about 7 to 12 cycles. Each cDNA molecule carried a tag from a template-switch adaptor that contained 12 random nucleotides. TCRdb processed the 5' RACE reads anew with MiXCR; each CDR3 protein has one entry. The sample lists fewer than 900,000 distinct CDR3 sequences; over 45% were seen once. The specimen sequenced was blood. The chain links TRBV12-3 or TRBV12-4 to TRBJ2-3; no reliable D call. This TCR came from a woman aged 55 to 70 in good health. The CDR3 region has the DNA TGTGCCAGCAGAATCGACGAGGATGCGCAGTATTTT. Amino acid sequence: CASRIDEDAQYF.